This T cell receptor beta chain was captured in a study of blood T cell repertoires in COVID-19. In the study overall: The United States, Italy and Spain provided the acute and convalescent COVID-19 samples. T cells, B-cell-depleted T cells, or PBMCs provided the cDNA or gDNA that served as material.

CDR1 SNHLY and CDR2 FYNNEI come from the germline V gene. CDR3 length: 12 residues. Unmatched junction bases numbered 4, after V lost 8 bases and J lost 3 bases. As originally analysed: Counts of nucleated cells, estimated from reference gene primer amplification, were obtained. The method was immunoSEQ multiplex PCR; TCRdb's version includes in-frame clones alone and lacks a portion of them. That table gives V, J and clone size, and the DNA gave D and trimming. Altogether 200,000 to 250,000 clones are present, around 80% being singletons, with the ten largest covering about 13%. Sequenced sample: peripheral blood. The chain couples TRBV2 to TRBJ2-7; 7 bases map to TRBD1. The clonotype originates from a human donor in a cohort sampled during active COVID-19. CDR3 in amino acids: CASSRQGYEQYF. In DNA, the CDR3 is TGTGCCAGCTCAAGACAGGGCTACGAGCAGTACTTC.